This T cell receptor (beta chain) originates from a study of regulatory T cells in long-lasting Graves disease. This clonotype was found many times. iRepertoire HTBI primers and Arm-PCR of CDR3 regions built TCR beta libraries. TCRdb re-called the multiplex PCR reads with MiXCR, one entry per CDR3 protein. The sample contains over 450,000 distinct CDR3 sequences, about a fifth of which appear only once. Specified time point: persistent/refractory GD, antithyroid drugs over 5 years with positive TRAb. Following extraction of RNA from PBMCs, that RNA was used to make the TCR library. The CDR3 has 16 amino acids. With 3 bases clipped from V and 5 bases from J, the junction kept 9 bases outside the gene matches. CDR1 is DFQATT and CDR2 is SNEGSKA in the germline V gene (reference sequence).

The specimen comprised peripheral blood mononuclear cells (PBMCs), sampled when the disease was refractory, from a patient treated with antithyroid drugs. J is TRBJ2-2 and V is TRBV20-1; 10 bases agree with TRBD2. The TCR originated in a female donor with Graves disease. CDR3 sequence (DNA): TGCAGTGCTAGCCCCGTAGCGGGAGGAGATACCGGGGAGCTGTTTTTT. Protein: CSASPVAGGDTGELFF.